This passage covers 27 T cell receptor beta chains from one sample sequenced in a study of T cells in Graves' hyperthyroidism and ophthalmopathy. Researchers amplified the TCR beta CDR3 regions from RNA transcripts. First-round RT-PCR of the TCR CDR3 relied on the HTBI primer set. Via MiXCR, TCRdb re-called the multiplex PCR reads, giving one row per CDR3 protein. The sample has hundreds of thousands of distinct CDR3 sequences, about a sixth seen once. Specimen: blood. The receptor source for this set is a woman aged 55-70 years with Graves' ophthalmopathy.

This clonotype was recorded many times. The J gene is TRBJ2-1, the V gene TRBV27; D ambiguous. Germline-derived CDR1 and CDR2 are MNHEY and SMNVEV (reference sequence). The CDR3 runs 14 residues. Trimming took 4 bases from V and 7 from J, leaving 14 bases between them. CDR3 amino acids: CASSSRPLGNEQFF. For the CDR3, the DNA is TGTGCCAGCAGTTCCCGACCTTTGGGGAATGAGCAGTTCTTC.

V gene TRBV7-2 combines with J gene TRBJ2-7; 9 bases agree with TRBD2. This CDR3 region has 15 residues. From germline, CDR1 is SGHTA and CDR2 FQGNSA. V dropped 10 bases and J dropped 2; count of bases not matched to a gene: 12. The DNA for the CDR3 is TGTGCCACCAGTGTGGGTAGCGGGAGAGCCTACGAGCAGTACTTC. Amino acids: CATSVGSGRAYEQYF.

This clonotype showed up many times. This chain connects TRBV28 to TRBJ2-7, with unresolved D. The CDR3 loop spans 11 amino acids. Trimming took 8 bases from V and 2 from J, leaving 7 bases between them. Per germline, CDR1 MDHEN and CDR2 SYDVKM. The CDR3 bases are TGTGCCAGCGGCGAAACCTACGAGCAGTACTTC. It specifies CASGETYEQYF.

There are many counts of this clonotype. The chain has TRBV27 and TRBJ2-7; 8 bases match TRBD2. Germline CDR1 MNHEY, CDR2 SMNVEV (reference sequence). V trimming: 4 bases; J trimming: 3 bases; junction bases outside the gene matches: 8. The CDR3 is 15 residues long. CDR3 nucleotide sequence: TGTGCCAGCAGTTCAATAGCGGGGCGATACTACGAGCAGTACTTC. It specifies CASSSIAGRYYEQYF.

This clonotype was recorded at least ten times. The chain employs TRBV2 and TRBJ1-4; D unresolved. The germline V and J ends were trimmed by 6 bases and 1 base, with 12 bases remaining between them. Germline V CDR1 and CDR2: SNHLY, FYNNEI. The CDR3 is 15 residues long. Here the CDR3 reads CASRPIRETNEKLFF. The CDR3 bases are TGTGCCAGCAGGCCCATTCGGGAAACTAATGAAAAACTGTTTTTT.

This clonotype was detected ten times or more. The gene calls are TRBV28 and TRBJ2-7; TRBD1 might be the D (5 bases). Trimming removed 3 bases at V and 2 bases at J, with 8 bases between. The CDR3 contains 13 residues. Germline CDR1 and CDR2: MDHEN and SYDVKM. The CDR3 bases are TGTGCCAGCAGTTTGGGGCTCCCCTACGAGCAGTACTTC. Translating it yields CASSLGLPYEQYF.

A note on this clonotype: At one end the junction does not follow the germline gene, possibly because of a read error. The chain couples TRBV20-1 to TRBJ2-7; 8 nucleotides align to TRBD2. Germline CDR1 DFQATT, CDR2 SNEGSKA (reference sequence). The CDR3 covers 16 residues. The CDR3 is CSARGLAGGPSYEQCF. The CDR3 bases are TGCAGTGCTAGGGGTCTGGCGGGAGGCCCCTCCTACGAGCAGTGCTTC.

The chain joins TRBV20-1 to TRBJ2-7; 9 bases are a match to TRBD2. The trim removed 6 bases at V and 0 bases at J, leaving 12 bases unmatched. Germline lookup yields CDR1 DFQATT and CDR2 SNEGSKA (reference sequence). The CDR3 loop spans 16 amino acids. CDR3 nucleotides: TGCAGTGCCCCTTCCCTTAGCGGGAGTAGCTCCTACGAGCAGTACTTC. As protein: CSAPSLSGSSSYEQYF.

This clonotype was seen ten or more times. V and J are TRBV7-2 and TRBJ1-1; perhaps TRBD1 as D (5 bases). V lost 2 bases and J lost 4, with 8 bases in between. This CDR3 contains 13 residues. Germline assignment: CDR1 SGHTA and CDR2 FQGNSA. CDR3 residues: CASSLLGVTEAFF. The CDR3 nucleotides read TGTGCCAGCAGCTTATTGGGGGTCACTGAAGCTTTCTTT.

This clonotype was found many times. In DNA, the CDR3 is TGCGCCAGCAGCCCGGGACAGATCCAAGAGACCCAGTACTTC. Translation gives CASSPGQIQETQYF. V usage is TRBV4-1 and J usage is TRBJ2-5; 7 bases map to TRBD1. This CDR3 has 14 residues. The V gene end was trimmed by 4 bases and the J gene end by 1 base; junction bases not matched to a gene: 3. Germline assignment: CDR1 MGHRA and CDR2 YSYEKL.

The V and J genes are TRBV20-1 and TRBJ1-2, with D possibly TRBD1 on 6 matching bases. The V and J ends lost 3 bases and 6 bases respectively, with 17 bases between them. This CDR3 spans 14 amino acids. Germline CDR1 is DFQATT and CDR2 is SNEGSKA (reference sequence). The CDR3 sequence is CSASQLGGGDGYTF. CDR3 DNA: TGCAGTGCTAGTCAGCTGGGAGGGGGGGATGGCTACACCTTC.

The chain joins TRBV6-1 to TRBJ1-2, with a tentative D call TRBD1 (6 bases). V lost 5 bases to trimming and J lost 3 bases, with 16 bases between them. The CDR3 length is 15 residues. Germline V gene lookup returns CDR1 MNHNS and CDR2 SASEGT. The CDR3 loop reads CASSFNLDSHYGYTF. In nucleotides, the CDR3 is TGTGCCAGCAGTTTCAATCTGGACAGCCACTATGGCTACACCTTC.

In its sample, this clonotype was seen a few times. Compared with germline, one end of the junction differs, possibly owing to a read error. The chain carries TRBV5-1 and TRBJ1-5; the D gene is possibly TRBD1 (6 bases). Per germline, CDR1 SGHRS and CDR2 YFSETQ. The CDR3 has 17 amino acids. CDR3 loop: CASSPPGGSRGSGPQHF. Written as DNA, the CDR3 is TGTGCCAGCAGCCCCCCCGGGGGCAGCCGAGGGAGTGGGCCCCAGCATTTT.

The genes are TRBV5-4 and TRBJ2-4; D might be TRBD1 (6 bases). Germline CDR1 and CDR2: SGHNT and YYREEE (reference sequence). The ends were cut back, 0 bases at V and 3 bases at J, with 13 bases in the middle. The CDR3 has 16 residues. The CDR3 region is CASSLGGRGSKNIQYF. In DNA, the CDR3 is TGTGCCAGCAGCTTGGGTGGCAGGGGTAGCAAAAACATTCAGTACTTC.

This clonotype came up many times. The rearrangement links TRBV12-3 or TRBV12-4 to TRBJ2-1; perhaps TRBD1 as D (6 bases). Trimming took 1 base from V and 3 from J, leaving 19 bases between them. The CDR3 length is 18 residues. As DNA, the CDR3 is TGTGCCAGCAGTTTAGGCCAGGGGTCTCCTCGGCGCTACAATGAGCAGTTCTTC. The encoded protein is CASSLGQGSPRRYNEQFF.

This clonotype was observed at least ten times. The genes are TRBV6-1 and TRBJ2-1, with 12 bases fitting TRBD1. CDR3 size: 16 residues. The V gene's germline CDR1 is MNHNS and CDR2 SASEGT. V was pared by 5 bases and J by 7 bases, with 9 bases of the junction left unmatched. The CDR3 region is CASSRPGQGAENEQFF. CDR3 nucleotide sequence: TGTGCCAGCAGTCGGCCGGGACAGGGGGCGGAAAATGAGCAGTTCTTC.

The table lists this clonotype with many counts. This chain joins TRBV12-3 or TRBV12-4 and TRBJ2-7; weak D call: TRBD2 (6 bases). V lost 2 bases, J lost 12 bases, and 14 bases lay in between. This CDR3 spans 12 amino acids. DNA for the CDR3: TGTGCCAGCAGTTTAATCGGAGGGGTTCGGTACTTC. This encodes CASSLIGGVRYF.

The chain carries TRBV28 and TRBJ1-6, with D possibly being TRBD1 (6 bases). The V end lost 7 bases, the J end lost 6 bases, and 16 bases lay between the germline ends. The CDR3 has 15 amino acids. Germline values: CDR1 MDHEN, CDR2 SYDVKM. As DNA, the CDR3 is TGTGCCAGCATCTTAGGGGGGTTTAGTAATTCACCCCTCCACTTT. Its protein is CASILGGFSNSPLHF.

This clonotype was seen repeatedly, ten times or more. The J gene is TRBJ2-7, the V gene TRBV28; tentatively, D is TRBD1 (5 bases). Trimming left V 5 bases short and J 1 base short, with 18 bases between. Germline V gives CDR1 MDHEN, CDR2 SYDVKM. The CDR3 is made up of 16 amino acids. As DNA, the CDR3 is TGTGCCAGCAGTAGAAGCAGGGTACGGCATTCCTACGAGCAGTACTTC. Amino acids: CASSRSRVRHSYEQYF. Drawing the rest from reference TRBV28 and TRBJ2-7, the complete variable domain is DVKVTQSSRYLVKRTGEKVFLECVQDMDHENMFWYRQDPGLGLRLIYFSYDVKMKEKGDIPEGYSVSREKKERFSLILESASTNQTSMYLCASSRSRVRHSYEQYFGPGTRLTVT.

This clonotype was detected only a few times. The chain employs TRBV5-6 and TRBJ1-5; D gene uncertain. This CDR3 spans 14 amino acids. Trimming took 2 bases from V and 2 from J, leaving 8 bases between them. Germline assignment: CDR1 SGHDT and CDR2 YYEEEE. The DNA for the CDR3 is TGTGCCAGCAGCTTCGGGGTCGGCAATCAGCCCCAGCATTTT. This translates into CASSFGVGNQPQHF.

This clonotype was counted ten times or more. The chain recombines TRBV7-8 with TRBJ2-1, with 10 nucleotides matching TRBD2. In germline, CDR1 is SGHVS, CDR2 FQNEAQ. V was pared by 1 base and J by 10 bases, with 4 bases of the junction left unmatched. The CDR3 totals 14 residues. CDR3 amino acids: CASSLGTSGPEQFF. DNA of the CDR3: TGTGCCAGCAGCTTAGGGACTAGCGGACCGGAGCAGTTCTTC.

This clonotype has at least ten counts. The chain employs TRBV12-3 or TRBV12-4 and TRBJ1-3, with a weak D call TRBD1 (5 bases). The CDR3 extends over 15 amino acids. Trimming removed 5 bases from V and 1 base from J, with 12 bases in between. Written as DNA, the CDR3 is TGTGCCAGCAGTCCCCAGGGAGGGTCTGGAAACACCATATATTTT. Translating it yields CASSPQGGSGNTIYF.

This clonotype was counted many times. The V and J genes are TRBV12-3 or TRBV12-4 and TRBJ1-5, with D maybe TRBD1 (5 bases). This CDR3 comprises 15 residues. V dropped 7 bases and J dropped 2 bases, with 15 bases sitting between them. The CDR3 sequence: CASTLEGQGNQPQHF. DNA for the CDR3: TGTGCCAGCACCTTGGAGGGGCAGGGCAATCAGCCCCAGCATTTT.

This clonotype has ten or more counts. The chain recombines TRBV2 with TRBJ2-5, with D maybe TRBD1 (5 bases). Trimming removed 3 bases at V and 4 bases at J, with 9 bases between. The CDR3 has 13 residues. Germline V lookup: CDR1 SNHLY, CDR2 FYNNEI. The CDR3 coding sequence is TGTGCCAGCAGTGAGGGGCGAGGAGAGACCCAGTACTTC. The encoded protein is CASSEGRGETQYF.

The V gene is TRBV6-6, the J gene TRBJ1-4; D remains unclear. V was clipped by 0 bases and J by 3 bases, with 14 bases between them. Per germline, CDR1 MNHNY and CDR2 SVGAGI (reference sequence). The CDR3 consists of 17 residues. CDR3 DNA sequence: TGTGCCAGCAGTTACTCGGTCCAGCCGGCGGCTAATGAAAAACTGTTTTTT. Its protein is CASSYSVQPAANEKLFF.

This clonotype appeared many times. The genes are TRBV20-1 and TRBJ2-3; D not resolved. With 5 bases removed from V and 4 bases from J, the gap between germline ends came to 25 bases. Per germline, CDR1 DFQATT and CDR2 SNEGSKA (reference sequence). The CDR3 is 17 residues long. As DNA, the CDR3 is TGCAGTGCTGCCCTTTTTAGAACTTCTTATATAGCAGATACGCAGTATTTT. This translates into CSAALFRTSYIADTQYF.

CDR3 sequence reads: CASSSRAGGGGGGGGETQYF. The CDR3 DNA follows: TGTGCCAGCAGTTCCAGAGCGGGAGGGGGGGGGGGGGGGGGGGGGGAGACCCAGTACTTC. V gene TRBV7-2 combines with J gene TRBJ2-5; the match to TRBD2 covers 10 bases. This CDR3 comprises 20 residues. The germline V gene has CDR1 SGHTA and CDR2 FQGNSA. Losses at the gene ends were 6 bases for V and 5 bases for J; bases not matched to a gene: 24.